Described below is a single TCR beta chain sequence and its context. The antigen it recognizes is unknown. Within one base of it there is no much larger clone, and no base qualities were kept. CDR1 is given as SGHVS and CDR2 as FNYEAQ, both from the germline V gene. The CDR3 goes from the cysteine to the phenylalanine over 16 residues. Solely the CDR3 DNA is kept, with 48 bases framed from the first base. Trimming removed 5 bases from V and 1 base from J, leaving 14 bases between the germline ends. This sample stems from a study of control samples from healthy donors and cancer patients (dated by TCRdb to about 2020). The library was generated by the immunoSEQ multiplex PCR assay. In its TCRdb copy, this immuneACCESS table keeps in-frame sequences only and misses some clones. Where compared with another copy, unresolved V genes explain less than half of these, and the others have no known cause. This sample comprises more than 100,000 clones, 88% of them detected only once. Roughly 3.2% of the sample lies in the top ten.

Sequences were obtained from blood. The chain employs TRBV7-6 and TRBJ2-2, with a tentative D gene TRBD2 over 6 matching bases. The TCR sequence derives from a man aged 35 to 55 in good health. The CDR3 here reads CASSPLAGRNTGELFF. The DNA is TGTGCCAGCAGCCCTCTCGCGGGGAGGAACACCGGGGAGCTGTTTTTT. Extended through the reference TRBV7-6 and TRBJ2-2 proteins, this CDR3 yields the full variable domain: GAGVSQSPRYKVTKRGQDVALRCDPISGHVSLYWYRQALGQGPEFLTYFNYEAQQDKSGLPNDRFSAERPEGSISTLTIQRTEQRDSAMYRCASSPLAGRNTGELFFGEGSRLTVL.